This T cell receptor beta chain is drawn from a study of T-cell memory formation after mild COVID-19. Overall study findings and caveats: Chiefly within CM and EM were the contracting CD4+ clones; CD8+ ones were within EMRA.

Per germline, CDR1 SGHNT and CDR2 YYREEE (reference sequence). Between the trimmed V and J ends, which lost 5 bases and 6 bases, there was a span of 12 bases. CDR3 length equals 13 residues. Remarks on this clonotype: Its matching antigen is unknown.

TCRdb reprocessed the 5' RACE reads via MiXCR and lists one record per CDR3 protein. The table includes about 210,000 distinct CDR3 sequences, under 12% detected once. The clonotype originates from a man aged 18-30 years who had mild COVID-19 (a few samples of this study predate the infection). Cell type and time point are not known. The specimen was PBMCs or a T cell subset sorted from them (not recorded which). This chain joins TRBV5-4 and TRBJ1-5; D uncertain. CDR3 DNA sequence: TGTGCCAGCAGGCCGATGGAGGGTCAGCCCCAGCATTTT. It yields the protein CASRPMEGQPQHF.